A selection of T cell receptor beta chains follows, all from one sample in a study of blood T cell repertoires in COVID-19. Only in-frame clones appear in the TCRdb table, and some are missing; sequencing was by immunoSEQ multiplex PCR. The sample lists more than 300,000 clones; more than 90% were seen once. Input material: PBMCs or T cells enriched from blood (not recorded which). Every receptor here comes from a woman aged 25 to 39 who had been exposed to COVID-19. Each CDR3 is given with its conserved first and last residue. A D gene is named only where the DNA matches it firmly. The size field is filled for only some rows; it gives once, few, many or a size class.

j_call: TRBJ2-2; v_call: TRBV5-4; d_call: TRBD1; clone_size: few; cdr3_nt: TGTGCCAGCAGCTTGGTTGGGACAGGGAGTCGCACCGGGGAGCTGTTTTTT; cdr3_aa: CASSLVGTGSRTGELFF
j_call: TRBJ1-2; v_call: TRBV28; d_call: -; clone_size: -; cdr3_nt: TGTGCCAGCAGTCGGACCCCGGGGGTCTATGGCTACACCTTC; cdr3_aa: CASSRTPGVYGYTF
j_call: TRBJ1-6; v_call: TRBV19; d_call: TRBD1; clone_size: -; cdr3_nt: TGTGCCAGTAGTACCCGGGACAGTAATAATTCACCCCTCCACTTT; cdr3_aa: CASSTRDSNNSPLHF
j_call: TRBJ1-2; v_call: TRBV29-1; d_call: -; clone_size: -; cdr3_nt: TGCAGCGTTGAAGATTCAGAACAGGGCTCGTACTATGGCTACACCTTC; cdr3_aa: CSVEDSEQGSYYGYTF
j_call: TRBJ1-2; v_call: TRBV10-3; d_call: TRBD1; clone_size: once; cdr3_nt: TGTGCCATCAGTGATTTCGACAGGGGCGGGTATTATGGCTACACCTTC; cdr3_aa: CAISDFDRGGYYGYTF
j_call: TRBJ2-1; v_call: TRBV9; d_call: TRBD2; clone_size: -; cdr3_nt: TGTGCCAGCAGCGTCGGACTAGCGTACAATGAGCAGTTCTTC; cdr3_aa: CASSVGLAYNEQFF
j_call: TRBJ2-1; v_call: TRBV4-2; d_call: TRBD2; clone_size: -; cdr3_nt: TGTGCCAGCAGCCCCCGAGCCGGGACTAATCGGAATGAGCAGTTCTTC; cdr3_aa: CASSPRAGTNRNEQFF
j_call: TRBJ1-2; v_call: TRBV28; d_call: -; clone_size: -; cdr3_nt: TGTGCCAGCAGTTTCCCGGGGGACTATGGCTACACCTTC; cdr3_aa: CASSFPGDYGYTF
j_call: TRBJ1-4; v_call: TRBV5-1; d_call: TRBD1; clone_size: -; cdr3_nt: TGCGCCAGCAGCTCGCAGACAGGGATGAGAGGTGAAAAACTGTTTTTT; cdr3_aa: CASSSQTGMRGEKLFF
j_call: TRBJ2-6; v_call: TRBV7-9; d_call: -; clone_size: -; cdr3_nt: TGTGCCAGCAGCTTAGGGCTAGCTGCTTTATCTGGGGCCAACGTCCTGACTTTC; cdr3_aa: CASSLGLAALSGANVLTF
j_call: TRBJ1-1; v_call: TRBV2; d_call: -; clone_size: -; cdr3_nt: TGTGCCAGCAGTAGAGATTTTTCTGAAGCTTTCTTT; cdr3_aa: CASSRDFSEAFF
j_call: TRBJ2-7; v_call: TRBV4-1; d_call: TRBD1; clone_size: -; cdr3_nt: TGCGCCAGCAGCCGAGGGACAGGGCAGGGCTACGAGCAGTACTTC; cdr3_aa: CASSRGTGQGYEQYF
j_call: TRBJ2-7; v_call: TRBV13; d_call: TRBD1; clone_size: -; cdr3_nt: TGTGCCAGCAGCTTAGTGGCAGGGGGCAAAGAGCAGTACTTC; cdr3_aa: CASSLVAGGKEQYF
j_call: TRBJ2-7; v_call: TRBV4-3; d_call: TRBD1; clone_size: -; cdr3_nt: TGCGCCAGCAGCTTTATGGGACAGGGGACCTACGAGCAGTACTTC; cdr3_aa: CASSFMGQGTYEQYF
j_call: TRBJ2-3; v_call: TRBV30; d_call: -; clone_size: -; cdr3_nt: TGTGCCTGGAGTGTACTTGTTGGAGATACGCAGTATTTT; cdr3_aa: CAWSVLVGDTQYF
j_call: TRBJ2-2; v_call: TRBV18; d_call: TRBD1; clone_size: -; cdr3_nt: TGTGCCAGCTCACCCAGACAGGGGGTCACCGGGGAGCTGTTTTTT; cdr3_aa: CASSPRQGVTGELFF
j_call: TRBJ1-2; v_call: TRBV7-9; d_call: -; clone_size: -; cdr3_nt: TGTGCCAGCAGCCCTTCTTCCGGGTATCATGGCTACACCTTC; cdr3_aa: CASSPSSGYHGYTF
j_call: TRBJ1-1; v_call: TRBV7-2; d_call: -; clone_size: -; cdr3_nt: TGTGCCAGCAGCTTAGTTCTTGGGGCTGACACTGAAGCTTTCTTT; cdr3_aa: CASSLVLGADTEAFF
j_call: TRBJ1-5; v_call: TRBV19; d_call: -; clone_size: -; cdr3_nt: TGTGCCAGTAGTATTAGCCAGGGGTTTCGCAATCAGCCCCAGCATTTT; cdr3_aa: CASSISQGFRNQPQHF
j_call: TRBJ1-2; v_call: TRBV19; d_call: -; clone_size: few; cdr3_nt: TGTGCCAGTAGTCCCACTCATTACGGCGAGGACTATGGCTACACCTTC; cdr3_aa: CASSPTHYGEDYGYTF
j_call: TRBJ2-2; v_call: TRBV5-8; d_call: -; clone_size: -; cdr3_nt: TGTGCCAGCAGCCCCCAGTTGTGGGAGCTGTTTTTT; cdr3_aa: CASSPQLWELFF
j_call: TRBJ2-1; v_call: TRBV4-3; d_call: TRBD2; clone_size: -; cdr3_nt: TGCGCCAGCAGCCAAGGCGGGGGGTCCTACAATGAGCAGTTCTTC; cdr3_aa: CASSQGGGSYNEQFF
j_call: TRBJ1-1; v_call: TRBV20-1; d_call: TRBD1; clone_size: -; cdr3_nt: TGCAGTGCCAGCGAAGGACAGGGAGCTTTCTTT; cdr3_aa: CSASEGQGAFF
j_call: TRBJ2-3; v_call: TRBV24-1; d_call: -; clone_size: -; cdr3_nt: TGTGCCACCAGTGATTTAAAGGAGGGCACAGATACGCAGTATTTT; cdr3_aa: CATSDLKEGTDTQYF
j_call: TRBJ1-6; v_call: TRBV5-4; d_call: TRBD1; clone_size: -; cdr3_nt: TGTGCCAGCAGCTTGGGGGGACAGGGCGGATCACCCCTCCACTTT; cdr3_aa: CASSLGGQGGSPLHF
j_call: TRBJ1-1; v_call: TRBV30; d_call: TRBD1; clone_size: -; cdr3_nt: TGTGCCTGGAGTGACAGGGGCCAGTCTGAAGCTTTCTTT; cdr3_aa: CAWSDRGQSEAFF
j_call: TRBJ2-2; v_call: TRBV6-1; d_call: -; clone_size: -; cdr3_nt: TGTGCCAGCAGTTATAGAGTTACCGGGGAGCTGTTTTTT; cdr3_aa: CASSYRVTGELFF
j_call: TRBJ2-5; v_call: TRBV19; d_call: -; clone_size: once; cdr3_nt: TGTGCCAGTAGTAAAGGAGGGGGCAGAGGTGAGACCCAGTACTTC; cdr3_aa: CASSKGGGRGETQYF
j_call: TRBJ2-1; v_call: TRBV27; d_call: -; clone_size: once; cdr3_nt: TGTGCCAGCAGTCCACCCCGCTGGGGCATGAACAATGAGCAGTTCTTC; cdr3_aa: CASSPPRWGMNNEQFF
j_call: TRBJ1-1; v_call: TRBV7-9; d_call: -; clone_size: -; cdr3_nt: TGTGCCAGCAGCTTAGCCCCCACTGTCAGGCTGAACACTGAAGCTTTCTTT; cdr3_aa: CASSLAPTVRLNTEAFF
j_call: TRBJ1-2; v_call: TRBV4-2; d_call: TRBD1; clone_size: -; cdr3_nt: TGTGCCAGCAGCCAATGGACAGGGGAAGAAGAGGGCTACACCTTC; cdr3_aa: CASSQWTGEEEGYTF
j_call: TRBJ1-5; v_call: TRBV2; d_call: -; clone_size: -; cdr3_nt: TGTGCCAGCAGCCCGGGGGGTCAGCCCCAGCATTTT; cdr3_aa: CASSPGGQPQHF
j_call: TRBJ1-1; v_call: TRBV5-5; d_call: -; clone_size: -; cdr3_nt: TGTGCCAGCAGCTTGAGCGAGGACACTGAAGCTTTCTTT; cdr3_aa: CASSLSEDTEAFF
j_call: TRBJ2-5; v_call: TRBV7-3; d_call: -; clone_size: once; cdr3_nt: TGTGCCAGCAGCTACGTCGGGACACCAGGGGAGACCCAGTACTTC; cdr3_aa: CASSYVGTPGETQYF
j_call: TRBJ2-1; v_call: TRBV5-4; d_call: TRBD2; clone_size: -; cdr3_nt: TGTGCCAGCAGTGGCGGGGGTTCCTCCTACAATGAGCAGTTCTTC; cdr3_aa: CASSGGGSSYNEQFF
j_call: TRBJ1-1; v_call: TRBV3-1/TRBV3-2; d_call: -; clone_size: -; cdr3_nt: TGTGCCAGCAACCCCCGGGGGGCGCGAAACACTGAAGCTTTCTTT; cdr3_aa: CASNPRGARNTEAFF
j_call: TRBJ2-3; v_call: TRBV5-6; d_call: -; clone_size: -; cdr3_nt: TGTGCCAGCAGCTTGGCAGGTACGCAGTATTTT; cdr3_aa: CASSLAGTQYF
j_call: TRBJ2-5; v_call: TRBV28; d_call: TRBD2; clone_size: -; cdr3_nt: TGTGCCAGCAGTTCCCCCCGCGGGAGGAAGCCCAGCGAGACCCAGTACTTC; cdr3_aa: CASSSPRGRKPSETQYF
j_call: TRBJ1-4; v_call: TRBV5-1; d_call: TRBD1; clone_size: -; cdr3_nt: TGCGCCAGCAGCTTAATGCCTCCAGGGGGCGCAACTAATGAAAAACTGTTTTTT; cdr3_aa: CASSLMPPGGATNEKLFF
j_call: TRBJ2-7; v_call: TRBV7-6; d_call: TRBD1; clone_size: -; cdr3_nt: TGTGCCAGCAGCTTAGAGACAGGGGGGAGCTACGAGCAGTACTTC; cdr3_aa: CASSLETGGSYEQYF
j_call: TRBJ2-7; v_call: TRBV5-4; d_call: -; clone_size: -; cdr3_nt: TGTGCCAGCAGCAAGGGACACCCTAAGGGGTCCTACGAGCAGTACTTC; cdr3_aa: CASSKGHPKGSYEQYF
j_call: TRBJ2-2; v_call: TRBV30; d_call: TRBD1; clone_size: -; cdr3_nt: TGTGCCTGGAGTGTAGGGACAGGGTATTACCGGGAGCTGTTTTTT; cdr3_aa: CAWSVGTGYYRELFF
j_call: TRBJ1-1; v_call: TRBV18; d_call: -; clone_size: -; cdr3_nt: TGTGCCAGCTCACCAACACAGCTTGAAGCTTTCTTT; cdr3_aa: CASSPTQLEAFF
j_call: TRBJ1-2; v_call: TRBV19; d_call: TRBD1; clone_size: once; cdr3_nt: TGTGCCAGTAGTACCGATGACAGGGCCCCCTATGGCTACACCTTC; cdr3_aa: CASSTDDRAPYGYTF
j_call: TRBJ2-3; v_call: TRBV27; d_call: -; clone_size: -; cdr3_nt: TGTGCCAGTTCCCCCCGCCCCCAGGGCACAGATACACAGTATTTT; cdr3_aa: CASSPRPQGTDTQYF
j_call: TRBJ1-2; v_call: TRBV5-5; d_call: -; clone_size: -; cdr3_nt: TGTGCCAGCAGCACGTCTCCGAGAGACTATGGCTACACCTTC; cdr3_aa: CASSTSPRDYGYTF
j_call: TRBJ1-2; v_call: TRBV3-1/TRBV3-2; d_call: -; clone_size: -; cdr3_nt: TGTGCCAGCAGCGCCGTGGGAGTTTATGGCTACACCTTC; cdr3_aa: CASSAVGVYGYTF
j_call: TRBJ1-2; v_call: TRBV14; d_call: -; clone_size: -; cdr3_nt: TGTGCCAGCAGCCCCGGGTATGGCTACACCTTC; cdr3_aa: CASSPGYGYTF
j_call: TRBJ2-5; v_call: TRBV6-1; d_call: -; clone_size: -; cdr3_nt: TGTGCCAGCAGTGCTATATTCCGACAGTTTCAAGAGACCCAGTACTTC; cdr3_aa: CASSAIFRQFQETQYF
j_call: TRBJ2-7; v_call: TRBV7-2; d_call: -; clone_size: -; cdr3_nt: TGTGCCAGCAGCTTAGCCGGAGGATCCTACGAGCAGTACTTC; cdr3_aa: CASSLAGGSYEQYF
j_call: TRBJ2-7; v_call: TRBV6-5; d_call: TRBD2; clone_size: -; cdr3_nt: TGTGCCAGCAGAAGGGCGGGGGGTCCCCACGAGCAGTACTTC; cdr3_aa: CASRRAGGPHEQYF